What follows are 18 T cell receptor beta chains derived from one specimen sequenced in a study of long-term antiretroviral therapy in people with HIV. immunoSEQ v3.0 was run at survey level. Produced via immunoSEQ multiplex PCR; TCRdb's table is partial and in-frame only. This table has more than 20,000 clones, around 86% appearing once. This specimen consisted of unsorted PBMCs, obtained just over 2.6 years after starting antiretroviral therapy. The receptor source for this set is a man aged 40-49 years with HIV.

This chain uses TRBV25-1 with TRBJ1-2; D possibly corresponds to TRBD1 (6 bases). Per germline, CDR1 MGHDK and CDR2 SYGVNS. CDR3 size: 13 residues. Trimming took 4 bases from V and 2 from J, leaving 8 bases between them. For the CDR3, the DNA is TGTGCCAGCAGTGGCCAGGGGAACTATGGCTACACCTTC. Translated, it gives CASSGQGNYGYTF.

V is TRBV28 and J is TRBJ1-1; D gene unclear. V lost 3 bases and J lost 0, with 8 bases in between. Germline-derived CDR1 and CDR2 are MDHEN and SYDVKM. This CDR3 region has 14 residues. The CDR3 region has the DNA TGTGCCAGCAGTTTCTACGAGTTGAACACTGAAGCTTTCTTT. As protein: CASSFYELNTEAFF.

This chain joins TRBV6-5 and TRBJ1-2; 7 nucleotides align to TRBD1. The CDR3 has 14 residues. Per the germline V gene, CDR1 is MNHEY and CDR2 is SVGAGI. V shed 2 bases and J 7 bases; nucleotides not matched to a gene: 7. This chain's CDR3 is CASSYLGQLGGYTF. CDR3 DNA sequence: TGTGCCAGCAGTTACCTGGGACAGCTCGGTGGCTACACCTTC.

This chain links TRBV6-4 with TRBJ1-1; TRBD1 might be the D (5 bases). The CDR3 loop spans 16 amino acids. The germline CDR1 and CDR2 sequences are MRHNA and SNTAGT. The V end lost 0 bases, the J end lost 9 bases, and 20 bases lay between the germline ends. The CDR3 region is CASSDSGVGRGGQAFF. In DNA, the CDR3 is TGTGCCAGCAGTGACTCTGGGGTTGGTAGGGGTGGGCAAGCTTTCTTT.

The chain couples TRBV4-3 to TRBJ1-2; 8 nucleotides line up with TRBD1. Germline V lookup: CDR1 LGHNA, CDR2 YSLEER. CDR3 length: 17 amino acids. J gave up 5 bases and V 0 bases, and 11 bases lay outside the gene matches. Here the CDR3 reads CASSQDRAGRGLYGYTF. The CDR3 coding sequence is TGCGCCAGCAGCCAAGATCGGGCGGGCAGGGGGCTTTATGGCTACACCTTC.

The gene calls are TRBV6-1 and TRBJ2-7, with D perhaps given as TRBD1 or TRBD2 (5 bases each). The ends were cut back, 4 bases at V and 1 base at J, with 14 bases in the middle. The CDR3 covers 15 residues. CDR1 is MNHNS, CDR2 SASEGT, per germline. The DNA for the CDR3 is TGTGCCAGCAGTGTTTCCGGGACGGATTCCTACGAGCAGTACTTC. Protein product: CASSVSGTDSYEQYF.

The chain uses TRBV19 and TRBJ1-2; the D gene is possibly TRBD1 (5 bases). Germline V CDR1 and CDR2: LNHDA, SQIVND (reference sequence). V was pared by 5 bases and J by 2 bases, with 6 bases between. CDR3 size: 12 residues. CDR3 sequence reads: CASSGQNYGYTF. As DNA, the CDR3 is TGTGCCAGTAGTGGACAAAACTATGGCTACACCTTC.

This chain uses TRBV25-1 with TRBJ2-3, with D possibly TRBD2 on 6 matching bases. This CDR3 region has 13 residues. CDR1 MGHDK and CDR2 SYGVNS come from the germline V gene. Trimming took off 6 bases at V and 2 bases at J, with 9 bases between the two ends. The CDR3 coding sequence is TGTGCCAGCAGCGGCGGGAACACAGATACGCAGTATTTT. The encoded protein is CASSGGNTDTQYF. Based on the CDR3 plus reference TRBV25-1 and TRBJ2-3, the full variable domain is EADIYQTPRYLVIGTGKKITLECSQTMGHDKMYWYQQDPGMELHLIHYSYGVNSTEKGDLSSESTVSRIRTEHFPLTLESARPSHTSQYLCASSGGNTDTQYFGPGTRLTVL.

Regarding this clone: Other nucleotide sequences in the sample specify the same CDR3. The rearrangement links TRBV5-1 to TRBJ2-2; D remains ambiguous. Germline V gene lookup returns CDR1 SGHRS and CDR2 YFSETQ. There are 14 residues in the CDR3. V shed 6 bases and J shed 2 bases, with 11 bases lying between them. CDR3 sequence: CASTQVLNTGELFF. CDR3 sequence (DNA): TGCGCCAGCACTCAGGTCCTCAACACCGGGGAGCTGTTTTTT.

J is TRBJ2-7 and V is TRBV5-8, with D possibly matching TRBD2 (6 bases). The CDR3 loop spans 12 amino acids. Germline V gene lookup returns CDR1 SGHTS and CDR2 YDEGEE. V was clipped by 6 bases and J by 7 bases, with 14 bases between them. The CDR3 reads CASNPGVGEQYF. DNA of the CDR3: TGTGCCAGCAACCCGGGGGTGGGAGAGCAGTACTTC. The full variable domain, its missing parts supplied by reference TRBV5-8 and TRBJ2-7, is EAGVTQSPTHLIKTRGQQATLRCSPISGHTSVYWYQQALGLGLQFLLWYDEGEERNRGNFPPRFSGRQFPNYSSELNVNALELEDSALYLCASNPGVGEQYFGPGTRLTVT.

The chain couples TRBV11-2 to TRBJ2-1, with D unresolved. There are 16 residues in the CDR3. V lost 0 bases to trimming and J lost 0 bases, with 9 bases between them. Germline lookup yields CDR1 SGHAT and CDR2 FQNNGV. The CDR3 protein is CASSLDFPSSYNEQFF. The CDR3 nucleotides are TGTGCCAGCAGCTTAGATTTCCCCAGCTCCTACAATGAGCAGTTCTTC.

This rearrangement joins TRBV4-2 to TRBJ2-1; the D is unclear. Germline V gives CDR1 LGHNA, CDR2 YNFKEQ. V was trimmed by 4 bases and J by 1 base, leaving 11 bases between them. This CDR3 has 15 residues. CDR3 DNA: TGTGCCAGCAGCCGGGGTGTATCATCCTACAATGAGCAGTTCTTC. The encoded protein is CASSRGVSSYNEQFF.

This rearrangement joins TRBV28 to TRBJ2-7; unclear D gene. V lost 6 bases and J lost 0, with 6 bases in between. The CDR3 is 12 residues long. Germline V gene lookup returns CDR1 MDHEN and CDR2 SYDVKM. The CDR3 here is CASSTNSYEQYF. The CDR3 DNA is TGTGCCAGCAGCACCAACTCCTACGAGCAGTACTTC. Looking up the rest from reference TRBV28 and TRBJ2-7 gives the full variable domain: DVKVTQSSRYLVKRTGEKVFLECVQDMDHENMFWYRQDPGLGLRLIYFSYDVKMKEKGDIPEGYSVSREKKERFSLILESASTNQTSMYLCASSTNSYEQYFGPGTRLTVT.

The count of this clone is one. The CDR3 protein is CASSRTSGPQNEQFF. CDR3 in DNA: TGTGCCAGCAGTAGGACTAGCGGACCCCAGAATGAGCAGTTCTTC. The V and J genes are TRBV6-1 and TRBJ2-1; TRBD2 matches 10 bases. There are 15 residues in the CDR3. Germline-derived CDR1 and CDR2 are MNHNS and SASEGT. The trim removed 5 bases at V and 7 bases at J, leaving 8 bases unmatched.

The V gene is TRBV4-3, the J gene TRBJ2-4; 12 bases agree with TRBD2. Germline V gene sequence: CDR1 LGHNA, CDR2 YSLEER. The CDR3 totals 18 residues. After removal of 0 bases from V and 3 bases from J, the junction contained 6 bases not matched to a gene. CDR3 DNA: TGCGCCAGCAGCCAAGATCGGACTAGCGGGATAGGCAAAAACATTCAGTACTTC. Protein product: CASSQDRTSGIGKNIQYF.

The chain recombines TRBV28 with TRBJ1-2, with unresolved D. This CDR3 has 15 residues. In germline, CDR1 is MDHEN, CDR2 SYDVKM. V was pared by 6 bases and J by 5 bases, with 19 bases between. The CDR3 loop reads CASRPATVYLYGYTF. In DNA form, the CDR3 reads TGTGCCAGCAGGCCGGCGACCGTGTACCTTTATGGCTACACCTTC.

The rearrangement joins TRBV7-9 to TRBJ2-7; D may correspond to TRBD1 or TRBD2 (5 bases each). This CDR3 comprises 16 residues. Germline CDR1 SEHNR, CDR2 FQNEAQ (reference sequence). V was trimmed by 2 bases and J by 0 bases, leaving 14 bases between them. CDR3 sequence reads: CASSLTPGPSSYEQYF. In DNA, the CDR3 is TGTGCCAGCAGCTTAACGCCGGGACCGAGCTCCTACGAGCAGTACTTC.

This chain uses TRBV9 with TRBJ2-2; TRBD1 matches 8 bases. The junction had 6 bases not matched to a gene; V was cut back by 1 base and J by 4 bases. The CDR3 runs 16 residues. From germline, CDR1 is SGDLS and CDR2 YYNGEE. CDR3 protein: CASSVNRGSITGELFF. The CDR3 DNA sequence: TGTGCCAGCAGCGTAAACAGGGGGAGCATCACCGGGGAGCTGTTTTTT.